These T cell receptor beta chains were read from a single sample in a study of T cell changes during pregnancy in multiple sclerosis. The table came from immunoSEQ multiplex PCR; TCRdb's copy has only in-frame clones and leaves some out. The sample lists 35,000 to 45,000 clones, 85% to 90% occurring once. The specimen comprised peripheral blood, sampled in the second trimester of pregnancy. Every receptor here comes from a female donor in good health, enrolled as a control in a pregnancy study. Each CDR3 is given with its conserved first and last residue. The order of the fields is V gene, D gene, clone size, J gene, CDR3 protein, CDR3 DNA. The D gene is left open where the match is weak. Not every row has a clone size; where given, it reads once, few, many or a size class.

TRBV30,TRBD1,-,TRBJ1-1,CAWSRQGRTTEAFF,TGTGCCTGGAGCCGACAGGGGCGCACCACTGAAGCTTTCTTT
TRBV30,-,-,TRBJ1-1,CAWRPRGVRAEAFF,TGTGCCTGGAGACCGCGGGGGGTTCGCGCTGAAGCTTTCTTT
TRBV4-1,-,once,TRBJ2-1,CASSLEGAGVRNEQFF,TGCGCCAGCAGCTTGGAGGGGGCCGGAGTTAGGAATGAGCAGTTCTTC
TRBV29-1,-,-,TRBJ1-2,CSVGVGAGNYGYTF,TGCAGCGTTGGTGTCGGGGCGGGGAACTATGGCTACACCTTC
TRBV25-1,TRBD1,-,TRBJ1-3,CASMRQGDGNTIYF,TGTGCCAGTATGAGGCAGGGGGACGGAAACACCATATATTTT
TRBV10-3,-,-,TRBJ2-5,CAIRQQETQYF,TGTGCCATCAGACAGCAAGAGACCCAGTACTTC
TRBV6-5,-,-,TRBJ1-1,CASSPDTLPNTEAFF,TGTGCCAGCAGTCCCGACACCCTCCCGAACACTGAAGCTTTCTTT
TRBV19,TRBD1,-,TRBJ2-7,CASSLGGQGYHEQYF,TGTGCCAGTAGTTTGGGCGGACAGGGATACCACGAGCAGTACTTC
TRBV6-5,-,-,TRBJ2-7,CAVGRGYEQYF,TGTGCCGTAGGGAGGGGGTACGAGCAGTACTTC
TRBV7-2,TRBD1,few,TRBJ2-4,CATRQGGSGNIQYF,TGTGCCACCAGACAGGGGGGATCAGGAAACATTCAGTACTTC
TRBV27,-,-,TRBJ2-2,CAGRVNANTGELFF,TGTGCCGGGAGAGTAAACGCGAACACCGGGGAGCTGTTTTTT
TRBV7-8,TRBD1,-,TRBJ2-3,CASSLNRGRTDTQYF,TGTGCCAGCAGCCTCAACAGGGGGCGCACAGATACGCAGTATTTT
TRBV6-6,-,-,TRBJ1-2,CASRAGSQGYTF,TGTGCCAGCAGGGCAGGATCCCAGGGCTACACCTTC
TRBV19,TRBD2,-,TRBJ2-2,CASSAGLFGAGELFF,TGTGCCAGTAGTGCGGGACTATTCGGGGCAGGGGAGCTGTTTTTT
TRBV18,TRBD1,-,TRBJ1-5,CASSSTGDYQPQHF,TGTGCCAGCTCGTCGACAGGGGATTATCAGCCCCAGCATTTT
TRBV10-2,-,-,TRBJ1-1,CASSGGRRTEAFF,TGCGCCAGCAGTGGTGGGAGGCGCACTGAAGCTTTCTTT
TRBV13,-,-,TRBJ1-1,CASRLAGEAFF,TGTGCCAGCAGGCTTGCGGGCGAAGCTTTCTTT
TRBV4-2,-,-,TRBJ2-5,CASSREMGRETQYF,TGTGCCAGTTCTCGAGAGATGGGGCGGGAGACCCAGTACTTC
TRBV7-8,TRBD2,-,TRBJ2-7,CASSLGGGRLHEQYF,TGTGCCAGCAGCTTAGGGGGCGGGAGATTACACGAGCAGTACTTC
TRBV7-6,TRBD1,-,TRBJ2-3,CASSLEGQGAQEQYF,TGTGCCAGCAGCTTAGAGGGACAGGGGGCGCAGGAGCAGTATTTT
TRBV30,TRBD1,-,TRBJ1-6,CAWSVNRGGSPLHF,TGTGCCTGGAGTGTAAACAGGGGGGGGTCACCCCTCCACTTT
TRBV19,TRBD2,-,TRBJ2-3,CASSPAGGPQYF,TGTGCCAGCAGCCCAGCGGGAGGGCCACAGTATTTT
TRBV7-8,-,-,TRBJ2-5,CASSHSLETQYF,TGTGCCAGTTCCCATTCATTAGAGACCCAGTACTTC
TRBV5-6,TRBD1,-,TRBJ1-2,CASSRGQSNYGYTF,TGTGCCAGCAGCCGGGGACAGAGCAACTATGGCTACACCTTC
TRBV5-1,TRBD1,-,TRBJ1-2,CASSLEGTAYGYTF,TGCGCCAGCAGCCTCGAAGGGACAGCCTATGGCTACACCTTC
TRBV7-6,-,-,TRBJ2-2,CASSSTELTGELFF,TGTGCCAGCAGCTCGACCGAACTAACCGGGGAGCTGTTTTTT
TRBV15,-,once,TRBJ1-2,CATSRRTGKDGYTF,TGTGCCACCAGCAGACGAACAGGGAAGGATGGCTACACCTTC
TRBV29-1,TRBD2,-,TRBJ2-1,CSVGGTSASNEQFF,TGCAGCGTTGGGGGGACTAGCGCATCCAATGAGCAGTTCTTC
TRBV10-2,TRBD2,-,TRBJ2-2,CASSGLAGGNTGELFF,TGCGCCAGCAGCGGACTAGCGGGGGGCAACACCGGGGAGCTGTTTTTT
TRBV13,TRBD2,-,TRBJ2-1,CASSPLGAGGNEQFF,TGTGCCAGCAGCCCGCTAGGGGCGGGGGGTAATGAGCAGTTCTTC
TRBV4-3,TRBD2,-,TRBJ2-1,CASSRASGGGEQFF,TGCGCCAGCAGCCGGGCTAGCGGGGGTGGGGAGCAGTTCTTC
TRBV6-5,TRBD2,-,TRBJ2-5,CASSYQASGGQETQYF,TGTGCCAGCAGTTATCAGGCTAGCGGAGGACAAGAGACCCAGTACTTC
TRBV10-2,TRBD1,-,TRBJ2-1,CASSEGQGSYNEQFF,TGCGCCAGCAGTGAAGGACAGGGCTCCTACAATGAGCAGTTCTTC
TRBV6-1,-,-,TRBJ1-1,CASRSGPEAFF,TGTGCCAGCAGGAGTGGGCCTGAAGCTTTCTTT
TRBV5-6,-,-,TRBJ2-1,CASSLGTLVYNEQFF,TGTGCCAGCAGCTTGGGTACCCTAGTCTACAATGAGCAGTTCTTC
TRBV7-7,TRBD1,-,TRBJ2-7,CASSFGQGGEQYF,TGTGCTAGCAGCTTCGGACAGGGCGGCGAGCAGTACTTC
TRBV19,TRBD2,-,TRBJ2-2,CASSISPLAGRTGELFF,TGTGCCAGTAGTATATCGCCACTAGCGGGGCGCACCGGGGAGCTGTTTTTT
TRBV11-2,TRBD2,-,TRBJ2-1,CASSFMLAAEQFF,TGTGCCAGCAGCTTTATGCTAGCGGCTGAGCAGTTCTTC
TRBV30,-,-,TRBJ1-5,CAWRSPGEGNQPQHF,TGTGCCTGGAGATCCCCCGGGGAGGGCAATCAGCCCCAGCATTTT
TRBV5-5,-,-,TRBJ2-1,CASSFGTLYNEQFF,TGTGCCAGCAGCTTTGGGACACTTTACAATGAGCAGTTCTTC
TRBV30,-,-,TRBJ2-7,CAWRRGARYEQYF,TGTGCCTGGCGGCGTGGGGCTAGATACGAGCAGTACTTC
TRBV5-1,TRBD2,-,TRBJ2-7,CASSLVLAGGILYEQYF,TGCGCCAGCAGTTTGGTACTAGCGGGAGGGATCCTTTACGAGCAGTACTTC
TRBV4-3,TRBD2,-,TRBJ2-3,CASSQRGGVTQYF,TGCGCCAGCAGCCAACGGGGGGGGGTCACGCAGTATTTT
TRBV11-3,-,-,TRBJ2-2,CASKIGGGKSTGELFF,TGTGCCAGCAAGATAGGGGGGGGCAAGTCCACCGGGGAGCTGTTTTTT
TRBV6-6,TRBD2,-,TRBJ2-3,CASSSTGGSGADTQYF,TGTGCCAGCAGTTCCACCGGCGGGAGTGGCGCAGATACGCAGTATTTT
TRBV7-2,-,-,TRBJ1-6,CASSLDRGSYNSPLHF,TGTGCCAGCAGCTTAGATCGGGGCTCCTATAATTCACCCCTCCACTTT